The 17 T cell receptor beta chains below all came from one sample that was sequenced in a study of blood T cells in healthy people across ages. Then a second PCR, running about 6 to 11 cycles, was carried out with a sample-barcoded 5' primer and a J-beta primer mix. TCRdb re-called the 5' RACE reads through MiXCR, storing one row per CDR3 protein. Of hundreds of thousands of distinct CDR3 sequences listed, 40% to 45% were seen once; the top ten hold 20% to 25%. The sequenced sample was blood. The receptors originated from a woman aged 60-75 years in good health.

CDR3 sequence: CSARVAGTKNDEQFF. The CDR3 region has the DNA TGCAGTGCTAGGGTAGCCGGGACCAAGAACGATGAGCAGTTCTTC. The J gene is TRBJ2-1, the V gene TRBV20-1; D is possibly TRBD1 or TRBD2 (5 bases each). V lost 3 bases and J lost 8, with 20 bases in between. The germline CDR1 and CDR2 sequences are DFQATT and SNEGSKA (reference sequence). The CDR3 covers 15 residues.

This clonotype was observed a few times. This CDR3 reads CSAAGTGRNEQYF. The CDR3, as DNA: TGCAGTGCAGCCGGGACAGGGAGGAACGAGCAGTACTTC. V is TRBV20-1 and J is TRBJ2-7, with 9 bases identical to TRBD1. CDR3 length equals 13 residues. The V segment lost 6 bases and the J segment 5 bases; nucleotides outside the gene matches: 8. CDR1 DFQATT and CDR2 SNEGSKA come from the germline V gene (reference sequence).

This sequence joins TRBV29-1 and TRBJ1-2; no firm D call. CDR1 is SQVTM, CDR2 ANQGSEA, per germline. The CDR3 is made up of 13 amino acids. V lost 2 bases and J 6 bases, leaving 13 bases between the germline ends. The CDR3 protein is CSVEWRAANGYTF. CDR3 nucleotides: TGCAGCGTTGAATGGAGGGCAGCCAATGGCTACACCTTC.

Concerning this clonotype: Given a much more abundant clone one base away, this may be a read error. The gene calls are TRBV29-1 and TRBJ2-3, with TRBD2 identical over 10 bases. Germline assignment: CDR1 SQVTM and CDR2 ANQGSEA. CDR3 size: 15 residues. J gave up 0 bases and V 5 bases, and 5 bases lay outside the gene matches. The CDR3 region is CSVPISGGSTDTQYF. CDR3 DNA: TGCAGCGTTCCCATTAGCGGGGGGAGCACAGATACGCAGTATTTT.

V is TRBV7-8 and J is TRBJ2-5; D possibly corresponds to TRBD2 (5 bases). CDR3 length: 15 amino acids. Germline assignment: CDR1 SGHVS and CDR2 FQNEAQ. V was trimmed by 5 bases and J by 4 bases, leaving 17 bases between them. In DNA, the CDR3 is TGTGCCAGCAGCCTCCCAGGAGCGGTAGGAGAGACCCAGTACTTC. Translation gives CASSLPGAVGETQYF.

This clonotype turned up a few times. The chain couples TRBV2 to TRBJ2-3; D gene uncertain. V lost 7 bases and J lost 2, with 13 bases in between. The germline V gene has CDR1 SNHLY and CDR2 FYNNEI. The CDR3 is 14 amino acids. DNA of the CDR3: TGTGCCAGCATCCGAGACTTTTTCACAGATACGCAGTATTTT. The encoded protein is CASIRDFFTDTQYF. The full variable domain, in which reference TRBV2 and TRBJ2-3 provide the parts outside the CDR3, is EPEVTQTPSHQVTQMGQEVILRCVPISNHLYFYWYRQILGQKVEFLVSFYNNEISEKSEIFDDQFSVERPDGSNFTLKIRSTKLEDSAMYFCASIRDFFTDTQYFGPGTRLTVL.

V is TRBV4-3 and J is TRBJ2-5, with D possibly TRBD2 on 5 matching bases. The germline V gene encodes CDR1 LGHNA and CDR2 YSLEER. Trimming left V 1 base short and J 11 bases short, with 17 bases between. The length of the CDR3 is 14 residues. The CDR3 DNA reads TGCGCCAGCAGCCAAGGGGCGGCTAGCAATGAGCAGTACTTC. Its translation is CASSQGAASNEQYF.

This clonotype was found a few times. This chain joins TRBV20-1 and TRBJ1-2, with TRBD1 identical over 7 bases. The CDR3 runs to 15 residues. CDR1 is DFQATT, CDR2 SNEGSKA, per germline (reference sequence). The ends lost 6 bases at V and 4 bases at J; junction bases unmatched: 14. This chain's CDR3 is CSAKATGIGGYGYTF. CDR3 bases: TGCAGTGCAAAGGCGACAGGGATTGGTGGCTATGGCTACACCTTC.

This chain's CDR3 is CASGTPSNQPQHF. The CDR3 coding sequence is TGTGCCAGCGGGACACCCAGCAATCAGCCCCAGCATTTT. V gene TRBV7-2 combines with J gene TRBJ1-5, with TRBD1 as a possible D gene (6 bases). The V gene lost 8 bases and the J gene lost 1 base, with 9 bases spanning the gap. This CDR3 spans 13 amino acids. The germline gives CDR1 SGHTA, CDR2 FQGNSA.

The V call is TRBV4-1, the J call TRBJ2-7, with a tentative D call TRBD2 (5 bases). The CDR3 is made up of 15 amino acids. Trimming pared 0 bases from V and 5 bases from J, leaving 14 bases between. Germline assignment: CDR1 MGHRA and CDR2 YSYEKL. The CDR3 loop reads CASSQDPQDSDEQYF. CDR3 DNA: TGCGCCAGCAGCCAAGATCCCCAGGACTCAGACGAGCAGTACTTC.

The table lists this clonotype with many counts. A much larger clonotype is one base distant, so this may be a read error. The CDR3 DNA follows: TGCGCCAGCAGCCCCAGACTAGCGGGAGCGGGCAATGAGCAGTACTTC. Translating it yields CASSPRLAGAGNEQYF. The V call is TRBV4-3, the J call TRBJ2-5; TRBD2 matches 12 bases. This CDR3 comprises 16 residues. CDR1 is LGHNA, CDR2 YSLEER, per germline. V shed 4 bases, J shed 11 bases, and the junction held 14 bases outside the gene matches.

A remark on this clonotype: Compared with germline, one end of the junction differs, possibly owing to a read error. The chain has TRBV9 and TRBJ2-5, with 9 bases that match TRBD2. The CDR3 covers 16 residues. The germline gives CDR1 SGDLS, CDR2 YYNGEE. CDR3 DNA: TGTGCCAGCAGTCCCCATAGCGGGGGAACCCAAGAGACCCAGTGCTTC. It is translated as CASSPHSGGTQETQCF.

There are a few counts of this clonotype. The chain recombines TRBV9 with TRBJ1-1; 7 nucleotides agree with TRBD1. In germline, CDR1 is SGDLS, CDR2 YYNGEE. J was trimmed by 4 bases and V by 0 bases; bases with no gene match: 6. The CDR3 totals 15 residues. As DNA, the CDR3 is TGTGCCAGCAGCGTAGTAGGCAGGGGGAGCACTGAAGCTTTCTTT. Encoded protein: CASSVVGRGSTEAFF.

This clonotype was counted a few times. The V gene is TRBV29-1, the J gene TRBJ2-7; the match to TRBD1 covers 10 bases. J lost 4 bases, V lost 7 bases, and 7 bases had no gene match. This CDR3 region has 13 residues. Looked up from germline, CDR1 is SQVTM and CDR2 is ANQGSEA. The CDR3 region is CSATTGGGYEQYF. CDR3 in DNA: TGCAGCGCCACGACAGGGGGCGGGTACGAGCAGTACTTC.

The sample holds many counts of this clonotype. The genes are TRBV7-2 and TRBJ2-5, with D possibly matching TRBD2 (10 bases). V lost 2 bases to trimming and J lost 3 bases, with 25 bases between them. Germline V gene data show CDR1 as SGHTA and CDR2 as FQGNSA. The CDR3 is 19 amino acids. CDR3 nucleotides: TGTGCCAGCAGCTTATACAGGGGGCTAGCGGGAGTATTGGAAGAGACCCAGTACTTC. It is translated as CASSLYRGLAGVLEETQYF.

The chain is built from TRBV6-1 and TRBJ2-3; 8 bases are shared with TRBD2. The V and J ends lost 6 bases and 2 bases, in that order; junction bases with no gene match: 28. The CDR3 spans 22 residues. Germline V gene sequence: CDR1 MNHNS, CDR2 SASEGT. The CDR3 coding sequence is TGTGCCAGCAGCCTAGGGGAGGGCCGGGGACTAGTAGGTCCCCTAAACACAGATACGCAGTATTTT. Translation gives CASSLGEGRGLVGPLNTDTQYF.

Note on this clonotype: This may be a read error, as it is one base from a much larger clone. The chain has TRBV20-1 and TRBJ2-7; 8 nucleotides line up with TRBD1. In germline, CDR1 is DFQATT, CDR2 SNEGSKA (reference sequence). This CDR3 is built from 15 residues. The chain's CDR3 is CSAPDLTGASYEQDF. For the CDR3, the DNA is TGCAGTGCTCCAGACCTGACAGGGGCTTCCTACGAGCAGGACTTC.